The entry below gives a single TCR beta chain sequence along with its context. This clonotype was picked up one time. Its cognate antigen has yet to be identified. One base away there is no much larger clone; base qualities are not given. One read alone lends weak support. This record comes from a study of blood T cells in healthy people across ages (dated by TCRdb to about 2015). For the wider study: In model experiments, template switching captured about one uniquely barcoded TCR beta cDNA molecule for every two T cells. The study measured age-related changes in TCR beta repertoire diversity using deep sequencing normalized with unique cDNA molecular identifiers. The donors were divided into four age groups: young (average approximately 17 years), middle-aged (around 37), aged (roughly 60) and long-lived (nearly 85). To avoid experimental bias, donors of different ages were distributed randomly across sequencing lanes. Using the same blood draw, the study looked at two additional independent replicas of 1 million unique cDNA reads for two donors, one aged 18 to 30 and the other aged 80 or older.

The method behind the library was 5' RACE. Sequencing was performed on an Illumina HiSeq 2500. A second PCR of about 7 to 12 cycles was performed with a sample-barcoded 5' primer and a J-beta primer mix. Each TCR beta cDNA molecule received a unique molecular identifier from a template-switch 5' adaptor carrying 12 random nucleotides. At least 2.5 million CDR3-containing paired-end reads were obtained from each sample. First-strand cDNA synthesis was performed from all RNA using the Mint cDNA synthesis kit, with priming by a TRBC-specific oligonucleotide. After uracil-DNA glycosylase treatment, a first 18-cycle PCR used universal primers M1SS and BC2_uni_R on all cDNA. The study's own analysis went as follows. Normalization of each sample was performed by random selection of 1 million high-quality reads, each carrying a distinct molecular identifier. Reads with shared molecular identifiers were discarded instead of being binned into consensus sequences. MiTCR, with a Q25 quality threshold and the strictest error-elimination algorithm, was used for CDR3 identification, clonotype clustering and error correction. A nonparametric unseen species model with Euler transformation was used to estimate a lower bound on total TCR beta diversity. TCRdb took the public reads, trimmed them with fastp at Q25, ran MiXCR for clone calling and kept in-frame beta chains. Every entry covers one CDR3 protein and lists the most common genes and DNA from its rows. These V and J calls are TCRdb output, not the study's own analysis. This sample lists about 690,000 distinct CDR3 sequences; roughly 41% were detected once. The leading ten clones occupy 25% to 30% of the sample.

General conclusions and limits of the study: The long-lived group showed more naive CD4+ T cells, fewer expanded clones and increased TCR diversity than the aged group, suggesting age selection. As age increased, observed TCR beta diversity per million T cells dropped in a roughly linear way, and a significant reduction was already evident by age 40. Total diversity estimates from one million sequenced T cells were considered lower bounds and underestimates. Because profiling used bulk unsorted PBMCs, naive and antigen-experienced compartments could not be compared conclusively. A strong correlation was found between observed TCR beta diversity and the percentage of naive T cells measured by flow cytometry. Donor CMV infection status was unknown, potentially confounding age-related changes in expanded clonotypes.

The roughly 39 donors, aged about 6 to 95 years, were systemically healthy Caucasian individuals from Russia. Approximately 10 milliliters of peripheral blood were collected from each donor into EDTA-treated Vacutainer tubes. Ficoll-Paque density-gradient centrifugation was used to isolate PBMCs, with at least 7 million per sample. Total RNA was extracted from PBMCs with Trizol reagent, with at least 5 micrograms obtained per sample. For every donor, flow cytometry on a PBMC aliquot measured the percentage of naive CD45RAhigh/CD27high T cells. The TCR was taken from a man older than 75 in good health. Sequencing used blood.

CDR3 reads: CSARPFSYEQYF. Here is the DNA: TGCAGTGCTAGGCCCTTCAGCTACGAGCAGTACTTC. The chain uses TRBV20-1 and TRBJ2-7, with no reliable assignment of the D segment. A distance of 9 bases separates the germline ends of V and J, which lose 3 bases and 3 bases respectively. From cysteine to phenylalanine, the CDR3 is 12 amino acids long. The DNA shown is the 36-base CDR3, in frame from base 1. CDR1 and CDR2 are drawn from the germline V gene (reference sequence): DFQATT, SNEGSKA.